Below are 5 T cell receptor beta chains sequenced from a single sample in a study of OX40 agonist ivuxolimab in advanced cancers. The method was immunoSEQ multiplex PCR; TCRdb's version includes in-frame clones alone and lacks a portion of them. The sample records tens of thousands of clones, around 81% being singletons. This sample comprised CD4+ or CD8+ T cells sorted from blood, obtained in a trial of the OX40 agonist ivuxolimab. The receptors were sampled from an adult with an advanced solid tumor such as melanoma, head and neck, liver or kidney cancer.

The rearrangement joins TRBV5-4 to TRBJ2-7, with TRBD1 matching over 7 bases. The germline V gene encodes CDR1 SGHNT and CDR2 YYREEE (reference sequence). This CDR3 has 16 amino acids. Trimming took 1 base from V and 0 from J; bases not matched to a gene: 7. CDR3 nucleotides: TGTGCCAGCAGCTTGTCCACAGGGGTTATCTCCTACGAGCAGTACGTC. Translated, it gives CASSLSTGVISYEQYV.

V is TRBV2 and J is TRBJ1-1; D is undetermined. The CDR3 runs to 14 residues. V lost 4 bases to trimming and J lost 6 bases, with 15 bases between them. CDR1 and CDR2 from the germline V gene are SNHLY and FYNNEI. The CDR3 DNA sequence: TGTGCCAGCAGTGGAAGGGTTCGGATGCCTGAAGCTTTCTTT. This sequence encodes CASSGRVRMPEAFF.

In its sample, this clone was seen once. The CDR3 DNA reads TGTGCCAGCAGGGCAGGGGGAGAGGAGACCCAGTACTTC. Amino acid sequence: CASRAGGEETQYF. V is TRBV27 and J is TRBJ2-5; 7 bases are shared with TRBD1. CDR1 is MNHEY and CDR2 is SMNVEV in the germline V gene (reference sequence). The V segment lost 6 bases and the J segment 5 bases; nucleotides outside the gene matches: 6. The CDR3 extends over 13 amino acids.

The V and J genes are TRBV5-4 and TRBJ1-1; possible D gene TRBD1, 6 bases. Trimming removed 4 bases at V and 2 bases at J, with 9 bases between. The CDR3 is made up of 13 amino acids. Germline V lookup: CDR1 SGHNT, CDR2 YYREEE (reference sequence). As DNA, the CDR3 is TGTGCCAGCAGCGTGGACAGTAACACTGAAGCTTTCTTT. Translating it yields CASSVDSNTEAFF.

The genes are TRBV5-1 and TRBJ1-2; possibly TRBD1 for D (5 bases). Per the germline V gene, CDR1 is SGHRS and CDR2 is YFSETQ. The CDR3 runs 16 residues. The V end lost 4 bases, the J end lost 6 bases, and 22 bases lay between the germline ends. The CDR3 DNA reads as TGCGCCAGCAGCGGGCCGGACAACGACCCTACTAATGGCTACACCTTC. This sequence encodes CASSGPDNDPTNGYTF.